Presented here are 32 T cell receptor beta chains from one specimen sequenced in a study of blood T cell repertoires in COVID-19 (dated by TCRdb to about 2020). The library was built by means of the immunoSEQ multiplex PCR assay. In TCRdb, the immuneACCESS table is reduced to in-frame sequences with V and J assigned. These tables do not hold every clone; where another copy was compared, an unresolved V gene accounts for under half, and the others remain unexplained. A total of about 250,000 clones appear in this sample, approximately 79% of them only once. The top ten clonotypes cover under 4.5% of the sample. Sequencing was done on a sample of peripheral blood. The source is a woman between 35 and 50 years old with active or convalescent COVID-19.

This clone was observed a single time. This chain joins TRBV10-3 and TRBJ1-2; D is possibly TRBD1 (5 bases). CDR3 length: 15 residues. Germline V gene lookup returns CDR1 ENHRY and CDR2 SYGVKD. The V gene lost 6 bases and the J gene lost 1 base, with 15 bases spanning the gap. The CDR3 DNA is TGTGCCATCAGATCGGACAAGGGGCTTAACTATGGCTACACCTTC. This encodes CAIRSDKGLNYGYTF.

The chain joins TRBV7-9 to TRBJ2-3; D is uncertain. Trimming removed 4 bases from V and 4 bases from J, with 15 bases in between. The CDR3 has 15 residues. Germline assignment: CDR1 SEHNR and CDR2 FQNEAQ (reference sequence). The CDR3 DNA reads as TGTGCCAGCAGCTCACTACTGGCGAGCGCAGATACGCAGTATTTT. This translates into CASSSLLASADTQYF.

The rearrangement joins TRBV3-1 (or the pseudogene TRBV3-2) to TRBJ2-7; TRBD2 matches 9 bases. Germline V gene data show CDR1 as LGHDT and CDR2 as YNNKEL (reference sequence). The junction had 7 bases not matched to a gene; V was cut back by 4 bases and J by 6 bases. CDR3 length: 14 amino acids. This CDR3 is CASSPWGGGAEQYF. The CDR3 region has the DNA TGTGCCAGCAGCCCATGGGGCGGGGGGGCCGAGCAGTACTTC.

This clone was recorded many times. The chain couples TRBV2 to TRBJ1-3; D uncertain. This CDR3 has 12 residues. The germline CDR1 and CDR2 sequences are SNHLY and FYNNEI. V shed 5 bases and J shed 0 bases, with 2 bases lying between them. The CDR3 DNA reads TGTGCCAGCAGTCGCTCTGGAAACACCATATATTTT. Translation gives CASSRSGNTIYF.

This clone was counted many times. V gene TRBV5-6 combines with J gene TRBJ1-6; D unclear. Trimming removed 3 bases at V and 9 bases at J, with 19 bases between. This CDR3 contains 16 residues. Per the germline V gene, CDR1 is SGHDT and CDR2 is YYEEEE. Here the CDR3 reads CASSSRGGKGRSPLHF. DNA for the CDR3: TGTGCCAGCAGCTCCCGTGGAGGGAAAGGCCGTTCACCCCTCCACTTT. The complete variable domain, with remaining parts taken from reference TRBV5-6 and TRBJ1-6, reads DAGVTQSPTHLIKTRGQQVTLRCSPKSGHDTVSWYQQALGQGPQFIFQYYEEEERQRGNFPDRFSGHQFPNYSSELNVNALLLGDSALYLCASSSRGGKGRSPLHFGNGTRLTVT.

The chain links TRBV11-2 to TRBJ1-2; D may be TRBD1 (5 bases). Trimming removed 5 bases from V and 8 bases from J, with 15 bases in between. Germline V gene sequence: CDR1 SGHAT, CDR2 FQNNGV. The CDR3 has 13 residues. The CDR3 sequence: CASSRGGLEGYTF. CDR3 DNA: TGTGCCAGCAGCCGCGGGGGTCTGGAGGGCTACACCTTC.

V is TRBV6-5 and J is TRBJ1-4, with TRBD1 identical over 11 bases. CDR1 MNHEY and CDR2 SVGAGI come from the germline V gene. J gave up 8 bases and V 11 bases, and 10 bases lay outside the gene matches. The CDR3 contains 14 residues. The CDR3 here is CAGQGAHIGEKLFF. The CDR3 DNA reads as TGTGCCGGACAGGGGGCGCATATAGGGGAAAAACTGTTTTTT.

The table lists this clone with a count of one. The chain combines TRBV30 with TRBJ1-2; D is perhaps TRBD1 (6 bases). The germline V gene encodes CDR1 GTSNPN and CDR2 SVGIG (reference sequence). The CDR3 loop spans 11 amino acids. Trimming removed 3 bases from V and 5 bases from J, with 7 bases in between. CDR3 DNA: TGTGCCTGGAGCAGGGGATATGGCTACACCTTC. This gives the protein CAWSRGYGYTF.

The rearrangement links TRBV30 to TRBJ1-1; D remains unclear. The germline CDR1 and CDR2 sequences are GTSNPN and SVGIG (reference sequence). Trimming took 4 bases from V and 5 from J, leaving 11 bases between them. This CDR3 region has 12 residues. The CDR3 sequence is CAWNLDGTEAFF. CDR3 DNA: TGTGCCTGGAACCTTGACGGGACTGAAGCTTTCTTT.

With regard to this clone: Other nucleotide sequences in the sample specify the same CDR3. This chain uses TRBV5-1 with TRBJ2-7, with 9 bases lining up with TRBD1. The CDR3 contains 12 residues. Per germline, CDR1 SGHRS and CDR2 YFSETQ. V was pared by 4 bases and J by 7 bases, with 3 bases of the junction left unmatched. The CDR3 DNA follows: TGCGCCAGCAGCCCGGGACAGGGTGAGCAGTACGTC. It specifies CASSPGQGEQYV.

The CDR3: CASSQHSSRDRGREQYF. CDR3 sequence (DNA): TGTGCCAGCAGCCAACACTCTTCCCGGGACAGGGGACGCGAGCAGTACTTC. The J gene is TRBJ2-7, the V gene TRBV3-1 (or the pseudogene TRBV3-2), with 10 nucleotides matching TRBD1. The CDR3 runs to 17 residues. CDR1 LGHDT and CDR2 YNNKEL come from the germline V gene (reference sequence). The junction had 13 bases not matched to a gene; V was cut back by 2 bases and J by 6 bases.

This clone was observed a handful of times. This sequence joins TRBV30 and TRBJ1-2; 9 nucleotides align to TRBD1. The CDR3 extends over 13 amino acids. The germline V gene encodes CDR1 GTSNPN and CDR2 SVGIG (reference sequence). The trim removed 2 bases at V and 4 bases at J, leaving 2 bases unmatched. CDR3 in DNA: TGTGCCTGGAGTCCACAGGGGGCCTATGGCTACACCTTC. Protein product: CAWSPQGAYGYTF.

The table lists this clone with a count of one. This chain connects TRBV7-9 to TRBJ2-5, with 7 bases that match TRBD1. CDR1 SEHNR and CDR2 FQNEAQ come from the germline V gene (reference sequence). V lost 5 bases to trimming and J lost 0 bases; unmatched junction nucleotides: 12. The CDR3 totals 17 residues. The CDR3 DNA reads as TGTGCCAGCAGCACGGCAGGAGACAGGGCGTACCAAGAGACCCAGTACTTC. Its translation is CASSTAGDRAYQETQYF.

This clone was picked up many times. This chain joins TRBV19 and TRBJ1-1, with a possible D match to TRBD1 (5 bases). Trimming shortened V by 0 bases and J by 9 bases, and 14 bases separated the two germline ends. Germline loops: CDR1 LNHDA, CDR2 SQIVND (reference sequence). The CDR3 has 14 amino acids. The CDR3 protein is CASSIEAQGGKAFF. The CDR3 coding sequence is TGTGCCAGTAGTATAGAGGCCCAGGGAGGGAAAGCTTTCTTT. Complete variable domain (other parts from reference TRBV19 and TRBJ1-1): DGGITQSPKYLFRKEGQNVTLSCEQNLNHDAMYWYRQDPGQGLRLIYYSQIVNDFQKGDIAEGYSVSREKKESFPLTVTSAQKNPTAFYLCASSIEAQGGKAFFGQGTRLTVV.

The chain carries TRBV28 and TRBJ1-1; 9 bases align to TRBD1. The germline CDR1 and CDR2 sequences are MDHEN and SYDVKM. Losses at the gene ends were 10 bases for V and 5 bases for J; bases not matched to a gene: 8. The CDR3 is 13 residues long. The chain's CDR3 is CATRNRGRTEAFF. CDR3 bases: TGTGCCACCCGAAACAGGGGGCGGACTGAAGCTTTCTTT.

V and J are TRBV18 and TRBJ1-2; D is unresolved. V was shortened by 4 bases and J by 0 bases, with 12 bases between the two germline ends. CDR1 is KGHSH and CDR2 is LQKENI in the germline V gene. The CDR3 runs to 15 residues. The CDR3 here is CASSRSDGANYGYTF. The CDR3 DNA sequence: TGTGCCAGCTCACGGTCTGACGGAGCTAACTATGGCTACACCTTC.

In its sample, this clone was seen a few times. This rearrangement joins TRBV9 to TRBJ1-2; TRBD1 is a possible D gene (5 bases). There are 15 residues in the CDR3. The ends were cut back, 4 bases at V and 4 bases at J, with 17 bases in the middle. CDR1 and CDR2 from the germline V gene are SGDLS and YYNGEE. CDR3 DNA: TGTGCCAGCAGCCCAGCGGCGGGACTGGGCTATGGCTACACCTTC. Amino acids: CASSPAAGLGYGYTF.

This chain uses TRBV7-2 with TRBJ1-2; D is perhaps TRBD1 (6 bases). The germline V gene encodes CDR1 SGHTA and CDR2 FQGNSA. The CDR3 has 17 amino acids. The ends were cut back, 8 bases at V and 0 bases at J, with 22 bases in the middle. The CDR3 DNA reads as TGTGCCAGCGATCCCGACAGGTCAAAAAGGGCTAACTATGGCTACACCTTC. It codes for CASDPDRSKRANYGYTF.

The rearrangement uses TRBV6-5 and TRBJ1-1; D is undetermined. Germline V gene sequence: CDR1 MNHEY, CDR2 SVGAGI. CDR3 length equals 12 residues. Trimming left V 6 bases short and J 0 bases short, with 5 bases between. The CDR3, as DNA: TGTGCCAGCAGAACTATGAACACTGAAGCTTTCTTT. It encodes CASRTMNTEAFF.

DNA for the CDR3: TGTGCCAGCAGTTTATTGGCCAGTACTCAGCCCCAGCATTTT. Translation gives CASSLLASTQPQHF. This chain joins TRBV28 and TRBJ1-5; D is ambiguous. Trimming left V 1 base short and J 6 bases short, with 10 bases between. Per germline, CDR1 MDHEN and CDR2 SYDVKM. The CDR3 contains 14 residues.

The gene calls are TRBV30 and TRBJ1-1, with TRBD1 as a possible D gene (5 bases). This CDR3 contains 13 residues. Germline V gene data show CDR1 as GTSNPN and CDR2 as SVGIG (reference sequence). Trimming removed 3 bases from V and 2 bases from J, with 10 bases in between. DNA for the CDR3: TGTGCCTGGAGATTGGACATAAACACTGAAGCTTTCTTT. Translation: CAWRLDINTEAFF.

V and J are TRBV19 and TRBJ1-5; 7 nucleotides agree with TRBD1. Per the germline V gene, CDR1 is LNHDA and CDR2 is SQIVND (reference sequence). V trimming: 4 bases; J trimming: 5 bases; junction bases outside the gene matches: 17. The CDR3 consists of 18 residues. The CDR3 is CASSTPNRTGKRHQPQHF. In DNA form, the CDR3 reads TGTGCCAGTAGTACCCCAAATAGGACAGGAAAAAGGCATCAGCCCCAGCATTTT.

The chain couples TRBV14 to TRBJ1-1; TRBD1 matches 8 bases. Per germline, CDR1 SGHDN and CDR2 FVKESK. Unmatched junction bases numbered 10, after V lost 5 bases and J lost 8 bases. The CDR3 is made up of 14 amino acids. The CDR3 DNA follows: TGTGCCAGCAGCGTTGGACAGGGCAACTCCGAAGCTTTCTTT. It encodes CASSVGQGNSEAFF.

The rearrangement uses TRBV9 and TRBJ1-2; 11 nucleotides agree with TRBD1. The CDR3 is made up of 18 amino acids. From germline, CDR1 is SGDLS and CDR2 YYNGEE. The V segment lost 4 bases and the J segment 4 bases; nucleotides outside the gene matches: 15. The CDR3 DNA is TGTGCCAGCAGCCTCAAAGGACAGGGGGCGTCCCTATCCTATGGCTACACCTTC. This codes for CASSLKGQGASLSYGYTF.

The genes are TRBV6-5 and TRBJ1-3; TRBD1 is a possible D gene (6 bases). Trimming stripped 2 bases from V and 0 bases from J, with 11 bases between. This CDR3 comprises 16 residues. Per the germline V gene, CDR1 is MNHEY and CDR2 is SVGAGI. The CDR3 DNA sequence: TGTGCCAGCAGTTACAGGGGGACCCCCTCTGGAAACACCATATATTTT. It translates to CASSYRGTPSGNTIYF.

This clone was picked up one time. CDR3 residues: CAISDSGGPDTQYF. In DNA form, the CDR3 reads TGTGCCATCAGTGACAGCGGGGGGCCAGATACGCAGTATTTT. The gene calls are TRBV10-3 and TRBJ2-3; TRBD2 matches at 9 bases. The CDR3 runs 14 residues. The junction had 2 bases not matched to a gene; V was cut back by 3 bases and J by 4 bases. Looked up from germline, CDR1 is ENHRY and CDR2 is SYGVKD.

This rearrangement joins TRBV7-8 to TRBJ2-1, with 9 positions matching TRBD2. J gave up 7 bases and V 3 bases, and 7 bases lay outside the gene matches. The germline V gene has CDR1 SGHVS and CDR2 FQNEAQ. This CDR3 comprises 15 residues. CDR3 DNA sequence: TGTGCCAGCAGCTTTGGCGGGGGGGCGAGAAATGAGCAGTTCTTC. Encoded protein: CASSFGGGARNEQFF.

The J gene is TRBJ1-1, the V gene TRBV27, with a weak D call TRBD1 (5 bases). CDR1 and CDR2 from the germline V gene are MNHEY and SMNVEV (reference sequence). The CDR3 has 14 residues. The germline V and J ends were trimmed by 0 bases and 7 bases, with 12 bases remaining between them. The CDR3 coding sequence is TGTGCCAGCAGTTTATCGGGAGGGGTTAGTGAAGCTTTCTTT. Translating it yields CASSLSGGVSEAFF.

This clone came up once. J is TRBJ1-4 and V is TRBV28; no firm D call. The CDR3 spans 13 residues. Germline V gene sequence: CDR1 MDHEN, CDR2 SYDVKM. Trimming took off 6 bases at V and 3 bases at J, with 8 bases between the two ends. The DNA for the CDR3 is TGTGCCAGCAGCTTTTTTGCTAATGAAAAACTGTTTTTT. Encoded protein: CASSFFANEKLFF.

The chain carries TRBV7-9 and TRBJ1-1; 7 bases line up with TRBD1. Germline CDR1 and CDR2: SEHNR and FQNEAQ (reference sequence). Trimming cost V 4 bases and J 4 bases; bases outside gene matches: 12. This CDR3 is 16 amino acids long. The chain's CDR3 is CASSYDTGAPGTEAFF. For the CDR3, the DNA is TGTGCCAGCAGCTACGATACAGGGGCCCCTGGCACTGAAGCTTTCTTT.

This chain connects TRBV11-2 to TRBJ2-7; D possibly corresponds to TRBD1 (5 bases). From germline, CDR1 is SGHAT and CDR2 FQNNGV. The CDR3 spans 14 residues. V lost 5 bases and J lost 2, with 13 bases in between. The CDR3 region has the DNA TGTGCCAGCAGCCTATCAGGGAAAGCCTACGAGCAGTACTTC. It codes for CASSLSGKAYEQYF.

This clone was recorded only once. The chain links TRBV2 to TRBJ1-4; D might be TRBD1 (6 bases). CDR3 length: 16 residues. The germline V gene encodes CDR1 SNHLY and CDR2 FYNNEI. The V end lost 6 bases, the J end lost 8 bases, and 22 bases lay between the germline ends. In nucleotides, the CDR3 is TGTGCCAGCAGGCTACAGGGTCTGGGGGGGACCGAAAAACTGTTTTTT. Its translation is CASRLQGLGGTEKLFF.